The 30 T cell receptor beta chains listed next were all sequenced from one sample in a study of beta chain features in type 1 diabetes. Expressed TCRB transcripts got sequenced, as all isolated RNA was reverse transcribed. The data were produced by immunoSEQ multiplex PCR, yet TCRdb's version contains in-frame clones alone and is incomplete. The data show about 320,000 clones, with about 14% seen just once and 6.7% held by the top ten. The material sequenced was central memory CD4+ T cells from blood. These TCRs come from a man in his thirties or forties in good health.

This clone came up many times. The V call is TRBV28, the J call TRBJ2-5, with 9 positions matching TRBD1. CDR1 is MDHEN and CDR2 is SYDVKM in the germline V gene. The ends lost 6 bases at V and 5 bases at J; junction bases unmatched: 4. CDR3 length: 13 amino acids. CDR3 coding DNA: TGTGCCAGCAGCGGACAGGGGCGGGAGACCCAGTACTTC. It yields the protein CASSGQGRETQYF.

The chain links TRBV2 to TRBJ2-3, with a weak D call TRBD2 (5 bases). CDR1 and CDR2 from the germline V gene are SNHLY and FYNNEI. V lost 2 bases to trimming and J lost 6 bases, with 15 bases between them. CDR3 length: 15 amino acids. This chain's CDR3 is CASSESTAATDTQYF. The CDR3 DNA is TGTGCCAGCAGTGAATCCACAGCGGCCACGGATACGCAGTATTTT.

The chain uses TRBV11-3 and TRBJ2-5; 12 bases fit TRBD2. Germline CDR1 and CDR2: SGHNT and YENEEA. The CDR3 is made up of 19 amino acids. V was clipped by 0 bases and J by 3 bases; unmatched bases: 11. This chain's CDR3 is CASSLDSRRLAGAEETQYF. The CDR3 DNA reads TGTGCCAGCAGCTTAGATTCCCGTCGACTAGCGGGAGCGGAAGAGACCCAGTACTTC. Supplemented by reference TRBV11-3 and TRBJ2-5, the full variable domain reads EAGVVQSPRYKIIEKKQPVAFWCNPISGHNTLYWYLQNLGQGPELLIRYENEEAVDDSQLPKDRFSAERLKGVDSTLKIQPAELGDSAVYLCASSLDSRRLAGAEETQYFGPGTRLLVL.

This clone was seen only a few times. V and J are TRBV6-5 and TRBJ2-5, with D possibly being TRBD1 (6 bases). Per germline, CDR1 MNHEY and CDR2 SVGAGI. The CDR3 is 14 residues long. Trimming took 5 bases from V and 7 from J, leaving 17 bases between them. CDR3 amino acids: CASSATGSFVTQYF. The CDR3 DNA reads TGTGCCAGCAGTGCGACAGGTTCTTTTGTGACCCAGTACTTC.

The chain couples TRBV19 to TRBJ1-1; unclear D gene. The germline gives CDR1 LNHDA, CDR2 SQIVND (reference sequence). The CDR3 length is 17 residues. Trimming left V 9 bases short and J 0 bases short, with 23 bases between. CDR3 region: CASNGHRGPAMNTEAFF. CDR3 in DNA: TGTGCCAGCAATGGGCACCGAGGACCCGCGATGAACACTGAAGCTTTCTTT. Full variable domain (remainder filled in from reference TRBV19 and TRBJ1-1): DGGITQSPKYLFRKEGQNVTLSCEQNLNHDAMYWYRQDPGQGLRLIYYSQIVNDFQKGDIAEGYSVSREKKESFPLTVTSAQKNPTAFYLCASNGHRGPAMNTEAFFGQGTRLTVV.

This chain links TRBV29-1 with TRBJ1-5; D may be TRBD1 (5 bases). V was shortened by 2 bases and J by 2 bases, with 7 bases between the two germline ends. CDR3 length: 13 residues. The V gene's germline CDR1 is SQVTM and CDR2 ANQGSEA. This CDR3 is CSVELGGNQPQHF. Here the CDR3 DNA reads TGCAGCGTTGAACTAGGGGGCAATCAGCCCCAGCATTTT.

This clone was seen more than once but under ten times. The chain links TRBV5-6 to TRBJ1-4, with 8 bases matching TRBD1. Germline V CDR1 and CDR2: SGHDT, YYEEEE. The CDR3 runs 13 residues. The V and J ends lost 4 bases and 10 bases, in that order; junction bases with no gene match: 6. The CDR3 DNA follows: TGTGCCAGCAGCCCGACAGGGGACGGAAAACTGTTTTTT. This sequence encodes CASSPTGDGKLFF. The full variable domain, with the rest looked up from reference TRBV5-6 and TRBJ1-4, is DAGVTQSPTHLIKTRGQQVTLRCSPKSGHDTVSWYQQALGQGPQFIFQYYEEEERQRGNFPDRFSGHQFPNYSSELNVNALLLGDSALYLCASSPTGDGKLFFGSGTQLSVL.

As to this clone: At one end, the junction sequence differs from germline, possibly due to a read error. The chain carries TRBV7-2 and TRBJ2-7; D gene unclear. Germline V gene sequence: CDR1 SGHTA, CDR2 FQGNSA. CDR3 length: 15 residues. CDR3 amino acids: CASSQGSSFDYEQYF. As DNA, the CDR3 is TGCGCCAGCAGCCAAGGTTCCAGCTTCGACTACGAGCAGTACTTC.

This clone was seen more than once but under ten times. The rearrangement joins TRBV7-9 to TRBJ2-1, with 8 bases identical to TRBD2. The length of the CDR3 is 16 residues. Per germline, CDR1 SEHNR and CDR2 FQNEAQ (reference sequence). The junction had 9 bases not matched to a gene; V was cut back by 5 bases and J by 3 bases. The CDR3 protein is CASSPPPSGGYNEQFF. CDR3 nucleotide sequence: TGTGCCAGCAGCCCGCCCCCCAGCGGGGGCTACAATGAGCAGTTCTTC. Supplemented by reference TRBV7-9 and TRBJ2-1, the full variable domain reads DTGVSQNPRHKITKRGQNVTFRCDPISEHNRLYWYRQTLGQGPEFLTYFQNEAQLEKSRLLSDRFSAERPKGSFSTLEIQRTEQGDSAMYLCASSPPPSGGYNEQFFGPGTRLTVL.

V is TRBV7-2 and J is TRBJ2-5, with D uncertain. CDR1 and CDR2 from the germline V gene are SGHTA and FQGNSA. Trimming cost V 5 bases and J 5 bases, with 12 bases left between them. This CDR3 has 13 residues. The CDR3 sequence: CASSQSSVETQYF. CDR3 coding DNA: TGTGCCAGCAGCCAATCTTCGGTGGAGACCCAGTACTTC.

The rearrangement links TRBV7-2 to TRBJ2-1; TRBD2 might be the D (7 bases). V lost 0 bases, J lost 4 bases, and 13 bases lay in between. The CDR3 length is 16 residues. Germline CDR1 is SGHTA and CDR2 is FQGNSA. In nucleotides, the CDR3 is TGTGCCAGCAGCTTAGCGGTAGGGGGGGCTTACAATGAGCAGTTCTTC. Encoded protein: CASSLAVGGAYNEQFF.

This clone was recorded at least ten times. The J gene is TRBJ2-3, the V gene TRBV5-1; no reliable D call. Trimming stripped 1 base from V and 9 bases from J, with 6 bases between. Germline loops: CDR1 SGHRS, CDR2 YFSETQ. The CDR3 has 11 residues. The CDR3 DNA reads as TGCGCCAGCAGCTTGAGCGACACGCAGTATTTT. The encoded protein is CASSLSDTQYF.

This sequence joins TRBV15 and TRBJ2-5; TRBD2 matches 9 bases. The CDR3 has 13 residues. The germline V gene has CDR1 LNHNV and CDR2 YYDKDF (reference sequence). Trimming took 5 bases from V and 4 from J; bases not matched to a gene: 2. DNA for the CDR3: TGTGCCACCAGCCCGACTAGCGGAGAGACCCAGTACTTC. It specifies CATSPTSGETQYF.

At least ten counts were recorded for this clone. V usage is TRBV7-2 and J usage is TRBJ2-3; 11 nucleotides agree with TRBD2. CDR1 and CDR2 (germline): SGHTA, FQGNSA. The trim removed 7 bases at V and 6 bases at J, leaving 12 bases unmatched. The CDR3 has 16 amino acids. The DNA of the CDR3 is TGTGCCAGCACCCCGACGCCTAGCGGGGGGTGGGATACGCAGTATTTT. It encodes CASTPTPSGGWDTQYF.

The gene calls are TRBV5-4 and TRBJ1-1, with no clear D. The CDR3 loop spans 16 amino acids. V shed 6 bases and J shed 1 base, with 19 bases lying between them. CDR1 SGHNT and CDR2 YYREEE come from the germline V gene (reference sequence). CDR3 region: CASMTLGQKPNTEAFF. The CDR3 DNA is TGTGCCAGCATGACCCTTGGTCAGAAACCGAACACTGAAGCTTTCTTT.

This clone was picked up a small number of times. The chain couples TRBV6-6 to TRBJ2-7; no definite D call. Germline V CDR1 and CDR2: MNHNY, SVGAGI (reference sequence). The CDR3 is made up of 13 amino acids. Trimming left V 5 bases short and J 2 bases short, with 10 bases between. The CDR3 region has the DNA TGTGCCAGCAGTCTTGGCCGGACCTACGAGCAGTACTTC. This gives the protein CASSLGRTYEQYF.

The table lists this clone with a few counts. This chain uses TRBV6-6 with TRBJ2-1, with D perhaps TRBD2 (5 bases). CDR3 length equals 15 residues. CDR1 MNHNY and CDR2 SVGAGI come from the germline V gene (reference sequence). V was pared by 2 bases and J by 5 bases, with 13 bases between. For the CDR3, the DNA is TGTGCCAGCAGTTACGAGGTAGCGCAAGACAATGAGCAGTTCTTC. Translation gives CASSYEVAQDNEQFF.

The chain employs TRBV19 and TRBJ1-2, with TRBD1 identical over 7 bases. This CDR3 has 13 residues. The trim removed 6 bases at V and 5 bases at J, leaving 6 bases unmatched. Germline V gene data show CDR1 as LNHDA and CDR2 as SQIVND (reference sequence). The CDR3 coding sequence is TGTGCCAGTAGCCGGGACAGCCTTTATGGCTACACCTTC. This gives the protein CASSRDSLYGYTF.

There are a few counts of this clone. A much bigger clone sits one base away, suggesting this may be a read error. The chain joins TRBV7-2 to TRBJ2-2, with D perhaps assigned TRBD1 or TRBD2 (5 bases each). Trimming shortened V by 3 bases and J by 0 bases, and 8 bases separated the two germline ends. This CDR3 comprises 15 residues. Germline CDR1 reads SGHTA; CDR2 reads FQGNSA. CDR3 coding DNA: TGTGCCAGCAGCTTTGGGGGACCGAACACCGGGGAGCTGTTTTTT. Its protein product is CASSFGGPNTGELFF.

In its sample, this clone was seen a few times. J is TRBJ2-7 and V is TRBV6-6; no reliable D call. Trimming removed 6 bases from V and 6 bases from J, with 15 bases in between. CDR3 length: 13 amino acids. Germline loops: CDR1 MNHNY, CDR2 SVGAGI (reference sequence). This CDR3 reads CASRTDGRLEQYV. The CDR3 bases are TGTGCCAGCAGGACGGACGGGCGTCTCGAGCAGTACGTC.

This sequence joins TRBV28 and TRBJ2-1; a weak D match, TRBD1 (6 bases). Germline V gives CDR1 MDHEN, CDR2 SYDVKM. The CDR3 is made up of 15 amino acids. V lost 8 bases, J lost 3 bases, and 17 bases lay in between. CDR3 sequence: CASQRTGLSYNEQFF. The CDR3 DNA is TGTGCCAGCCAACGAACAGGGTTAAGCTACAATGAGCAGTTCTTC.

J is TRBJ2-1 and V is TRBV6-5; D remains unclear. V gave up 7 bases and J gave up 3 bases, with 16 bases separating them. The CDR3 is 15 amino acids. Germline CDR1 MNHEY, CDR2 SVGAGI. This chain's CDR3 is CASTFSSSSYNEQFF. The CDR3 DNA is TGTGCCAGCACCTTCTCTTCTTCTAGCTACAATGAGCAGTTCTTC.

A few counts support this clone. J is TRBJ2-7 and V is TRBV9; no clear D gene. The CDR3 is made up of 16 amino acids. V was shortened by 5 bases and J by 3 bases, with 21 bases between the two germline ends. Germline V gives CDR1 SGDLS, CDR2 YYNGEE. The CDR3 protein is CASSTVIRLLSYEQYV. The DNA for the CDR3 is TGTGCCAGCAGTACAGTCATTCGGTTGTTGAGCTACGAGCAGTACGTC.

This clone was counted a few times. V and J are TRBV28 and TRBJ1-2; perhaps TRBD1 as D (5 bases). V was cut by 4 bases and J by 4 bases, with 7 bases left in between. The CDR3 spans 12 residues. Germline V lookup: CDR1 MDHEN, CDR2 SYDVKM. The CDR3 bases are TGTGCCAGCAGTTCCGGGACCTATGGCTACACCTTC. It yields the protein CASSSGTYGYTF.

This clone was detected only a few times. The rearrangement joins TRBV4-1 to TRBJ1-2; tentative D call: TRBD1 (5 bases). Germline CDR1 and CDR2: MGHRA and YSYEKL. Trimming cost V 4 bases and J 5 bases, with 14 bases left between them. The CDR3 loop spans 14 amino acids. DNA of the CDR3: TGCGCCAGCAGCCCGTCACAGGTTTGGTATGGCTACACCTTC. This codes for CASSPSQVWYGYTF.

This clone was recorded many times. The chain couples TRBV7-2 to TRBJ2-1; TRBD2 matches at 11 bases. Germline V gives CDR1 SGHTA, CDR2 FQGNSA. The ends lost 4 bases at V and 0 bases at J; junction bases unmatched: 8. The CDR3 is 18 amino acids. The CDR3, as DNA: TGTGCCAGCAGCTCCGGGACTAGCGGAGGTAGCTCCTACAATGAGCAGTTCTTC. Translation gives CASSSGTSGGSSYNEQFF.

This clone was seen repeatedly, ten times or more. V is TRBV7-9 and J is TRBJ2-1; TRBD2 might be the D (7 bases). This CDR3 contains 15 residues. The germline gives CDR1 SEHNR, CDR2 FQNEAQ (reference sequence). The V and J ends lost 5 bases and 6 bases respectively, with 17 bases between them. This CDR3 reads CASSRGRGAINEQFF. The CDR3 DNA follows: TGTGCCAGCAGCCGTGGACGGGGGGCGATCAATGAGCAGTTCTTC.

This clone showed up many times. The chain links TRBV18 to TRBJ1-5, with a tentative D call TRBD1 (5 bases). V lost 2 bases to trimming and J lost 6 bases, with 8 bases between them. Germline V gene data show CDR1 as KGHSH and CDR2 as LQKENI. This CDR3 region has 13 residues. The CDR3 region is CASSPGDGQPQHF. CDR3 nucleotide sequence: TGTGCCAGCTCACCAGGGGACGGTCAGCCCCAGCATTTT. The full variable domain, completed using reference TRBV18 and TRBJ1-5, is NAGVMQNPRHLVRRRGQEARLRCSPMKGHSHVYWYRQLPEEGLKFMVYLQKENIIDESGMPKERFSAEFPKEGPSILRIQQVVRGDSAAYFCASSPGDGQPQHFGDGTRLSIL.

This clone was seen only a few times. The DNA for the CDR3 is TGTGCCAGCAGAAGGGACTTTAACACTGAAGCTTTCTTT. Protein sequence: CASRRDFNTEAFF. The chain employs TRBV6-6 and TRBJ1-1; D perhaps matches TRBD1 (5 bases). Germline CDR1 is MNHNY and CDR2 is SVGAGI (reference sequence). The CDR3 runs to 13 residues. Trimming pared 6 bases from V and 2 bases from J, leaving 10 bases between.

The chain joins TRBV15 to TRBJ2-1, with TRBD2 matching 9 bases. This CDR3 comprises 15 residues. Germline V gene sequence: CDR1 LNHNV, CDR2 YYDKDF (reference sequence). V trimming: 0 bases; J trimming: 7 bases; junction bases outside the gene matches: 4. This CDR3 reads CATSRDLAGRNEQFF. CDR3 nucleotide sequence: TGTGCCACCAGCAGAGACCTAGCGGGGAGGAATGAGCAGTTCTTC.